These 16 T cell receptor beta chains share one sample of origin, sequenced in a study of beta chain features in type 1 diabetes. Since all of the isolated RNA was reverse transcribed, expressed TCRB transcripts were what got sequenced. Data came from immunoSEQ multiplex PCR; TCRdb stores just in-frame clones and leaves some out. Here the sample spans around 500,000 clones, 10% to 12% being singletons. What was sequenced was naive CD4+ T cells from blood. These receptors were taken from a woman aged 18 to 35 in good health.

The genes are TRBV7-9 and TRBJ2-1; unclear D gene. With 0 bases removed from V and 7 bases from J, the gap between germline ends came to 4 bases. In germline, CDR1 is SEHNR, CDR2 FQNEAQ (reference sequence). The length of the CDR3 is 12 residues. The CDR3 coding sequence is TGTGCCAGCAGCTTAGCGCTGAATGAGCAGTTCTTC. This codes for CASSLALNEQFF.

There are a few counts of this clone. V gene TRBV6-5 combines with J gene TRBJ2-3, with 7 bases identical to TRBD2. In germline, CDR1 is MNHEY, CDR2 SVGAGI. The J segment lost 4 bases and the V segment lost 2 bases, leaving 3 bases of the junction unmatched. CDR3 size: 14 residues. The CDR3 loop reads CASSYAGRADTQYF. Here the CDR3 DNA reads TGTGCCAGCAGTTACGCGGGGAGGGCAGATACGCAGTATTTT.

This chain connects TRBV30 to TRBJ2-2, with D perhaps being TRBD1 or TRBD2 (5 bases each). CDR3 length: 16 residues. Germline V CDR1 and CDR2: GTSNPN, SVGIG (reference sequence). The V gene lost 3 bases and the J gene lost 0 bases, with 14 bases spanning the gap. This CDR3 is CAWRLPGTANTGELFF. The CDR3 DNA is TGTGCCTGGAGGTTACCGGGGACCGCGAACACCGGGGAGCTGTTTTTT.

V usage is TRBV29-1 and J usage is TRBJ1-2, with 9 bases lining up with TRBD1. The germline V gene has CDR1 SQVTM and CDR2 ANQGSEA. The CDR3 spans 16 residues. The J segment lost 8 bases and the V segment lost 3 bases, leaving 16 bases of the junction unmatched. This chain's CDR3 is CSVEGAPGQGSRGYTF. CDR3 bases: TGCAGCGTTGAGGGTGCACCGGGACAGGGAAGTCGAGGCTACACCTTC. The complete variable domain, with remaining parts taken from reference TRBV29-1 and TRBJ1-2, reads SAVISQKPSRDICQRGTSLTIQCQVDSQVTMMFWYRQQPGQSLTLIATANQGSEATYESGFVIDKFPISRPNLTFSTLTVSNMSPEDSSIYLCSVEGAPGQGSRGYTFGSGTRLTVV.

This clone was counted between two and nine times. The chain uses TRBV19 and TRBJ1-6, with D hard to call. The CDR3 is made up of 18 amino acids. V was shortened by 7 bases and J by 0 bases, with 19 bases between the two germline ends. CDR1 and CDR2 from the germline V gene are LNHDA and SQIVND (reference sequence). The DNA of the CDR3 is TGTGCCAGTACCACCTTGCCGAAGGTTAGCTCCTATAATTCACCCCTCCACTTT. Translated, it gives CASTTLPKVSSYNSPLHF.

This clone appeared many times. The chain joins TRBV21-1 to TRBJ2-4; the table's D call, TRBD1, has no DNA check behind it. TRBV21-1 is a pseudogene segment. This CDR3 has 14 amino acids. The CDR3 loop reads CASSKRLAGTRRYF. Written as DNA, the CDR3 is TGTGCCAGCAGCAAAAGGCTGGCCGGGACAAGGCGGTACTTC.

As regards this clone: Other nucleotide sequences in the sample specify the same CDR3. The V call is TRBV5-1, the J call TRBJ2-5; 7 bases line up with TRBD2. CDR3 length: 13 amino acids. Losses at the gene ends were 0 bases for V and 4 bases for J; bases not matched to a gene: 0. The germline V gene encodes CDR1 SGHRS and CDR2 YFSETQ. Here the CDR3 reads CASSLGGGETQYF. The DNA for the CDR3 is TGCGCCAGCAGCTTGGGCGGGGGAGAGACCCAGTACTTC.

The chain has TRBV5-4 and TRBJ1-6; 11 bases fit TRBD1. Germline assignment: CDR1 SGHNT and CDR2 YYREEE (reference sequence). V shed 5 bases, J shed 0 bases, and the junction held 1 base outside the gene matches. This CDR3 is built from 16 residues. CDR3 loop: CASRGTGGSYNSPLHF. As DNA, the CDR3 is TGTGCCAGCAGAGGGACAGGGGGCTCCTATAATTCACCCCTCCACTTT.

The V gene is TRBV5-1, the J gene TRBJ2-2; D tentatively fits TRBD1 or TRBD2 (5 bases each). This CDR3 is 16 amino acids long. Germline assignment: CDR1 SGHRS and CDR2 YFSETQ. V lost 5 bases and J lost 0, with 14 bases in between. The CDR3 bases are TGCGCCAGCAGTTCCGCTCGAGGGGCGAACACCGGGGAGCTGTTTTTT. It yields the protein CASSSARGANTGELFF.

This clone was counted only a few times. The chain combines TRBV30 with TRBJ2-6; D remains unclear. Germline assignment: CDR1 GTSNPN and CDR2 SVGIG (reference sequence). The CDR3 extends over 17 amino acids. V was pared by 0 bases and J by 4 bases, with 16 bases between. CDR3 amino acids: CAWSVRAGKVGANVLTF. As DNA, the CDR3 is TGTGCCTGGAGTGTACGGGCTGGGAAGGTCGGGGCCAACGTCCTGACTTTC.

This clone was detected a few times. V is TRBV7-2 and J is TRBJ2-5, with D possibly being TRBD1 (6 bases). The CDR3 spans 16 residues. Per the germline V gene, CDR1 is SGHTA and CDR2 is FQGNSA. Trimming removed 4 bases at V and 5 bases at J, with 20 bases between. CDR3 in amino acids: CASSYQGPPGTETQYF. As DNA, the CDR3 is TGTGCCAGCAGCTATCAGGGGCCCCCGGGGACGGAGACCCAGTACTTC.

This clone was observed a handful of times. V is TRBV9 and J is TRBJ2-7; perhaps TRBD2 as D (5 bases). The length of the CDR3 is 16 residues. The germline V and J ends were trimmed by 0 bases and 2 bases, with 15 bases remaining between them. Germline loops: CDR1 SGDLS, CDR2 YYNGEE. The CDR3, as DNA: TGTGCCAGCAGCGTAGAATCTTTCAGCGGAACCTACGAGCAGTACTTC. Translated: CASSVESFSGTYEQYF. The variable domain in full, completed from reference TRBV9 and TRBJ2-7, reads DSGVTQTPKHLITATGQRVTLRCSPRSGDLSVYWYQQSLDQGLQFLIQYYNGEERAKGNILERFSAQQFPDLHSELNLSSLELGDSALYFCASSVESFSGTYEQYFGPGTRLTVT.

V is TRBV4-3 and J is TRBJ2-5; weak D call: TRBD2 (6 bases). This CDR3 is built from 15 residues. Per the germline V gene, CDR1 is LGHNA and CDR2 is YSLEER. The germline V and J ends were trimmed by 4 bases and 11 bases, with 23 bases remaining between them. The CDR3 reads CASSRGAGPEEEQYF. The CDR3 DNA follows: TGCGCCAGCAGCCGCGGGGCGGGCCCGGAGGAAGAGCAGTACTTC.

This rearrangement joins TRBV29-1 to TRBJ2-5; D remains ambiguous. The CDR3 extends over 11 amino acids. Germline V CDR1 and CDR2: SQVTM, ANQGSEA. V was clipped by 6 bases and J by 4 bases, with 9 bases between them. The CDR3 DNA reads TGCAGCGTGGGCCAGAGAGAGACCCAGTACTTC. Protein: CSVGQRETQYF.

This clone was seen only a few times. The J gene is TRBJ2-7, the V gene TRBV30, with a possible D match to TRBD2 (6 bases). The germline V gene has CDR1 GTSNPN and CDR2 SVGIG (reference sequence). The V end lost 2 bases, the J end lost 7 bases, and 18 bases lay between the germline ends. There are 14 residues in the CDR3. The CDR3 DNA is TGTGCCTGGAGTTCCCTGGGAGTCCGGGGGGAGCAGTACTTC. It encodes CAWSSLGVRGEQYF.

V usage is TRBV9 and J usage is TRBJ1-1; TRBD1 is a possible D gene (5 bases). CDR3 length equals 15 residues. Germline V CDR1 and CDR2: SGDLS, YYNGEE. The V gene lost 6 bases and the J gene lost 0 bases, with 15 bases spanning the gap. The CDR3 protein is CASTLDGAMNTEAFF. DNA of the CDR3: TGTGCCAGCACCCTCGACGGGGCCATGAACACTGAAGCTTTCTTT.